This T cell receptor beta chain was recorded in a study of T cell repertoires in cytomegalovirus infection. Study-wide context: Public TCR beta signatures were indicative of both CMV infection and a matching HLA type. Points from the study as a whole: Carriage of CMV together with the relevant HLA was identifiable through cumulative public TCR beta family frequency. In two of eight donors, the top clonotype was HLA-C-restricted CMV-specific.

TCRdb re-called the reads with MiXCR, one entry per CDR3 protein. The table has roughly 250,000 distinct CDR3 sequences, roughly 22% seen once. To note about this clonotype: Its target is not known. The junction departs from germline at one end; a sequencing error may be responsible.

The length of the CDR3 is 15 residues. Germline CDR1 reads SGHVS; CDR2 reads FNYEAQ. This TCR came from a human donor in good health (CMV status not recorded). Some clones in this sample may be carry-over from other donors' samples. The gene calls are TRBV7-6 and TRBJ2-7; 8 bases match TRBD2. Source material: CD8+ T cells from PBMCs. The CDR3 coding sequence is TGTGCCAACAGCGCGAGCGGGGGTCCACGGGGCGAGCAGTACTTC. Translating gives CANSASGGPRGEQYF.